The 2 T cell receptor beta chains listed next were all sequenced from one sample in a study of T-cell memory formation after mild COVID-19. A single record per CDR3 protein comes from TCRdb applying MiXCR to the 5' RACE reads. The top ten clones hold 12% of a sample with 550,000 to 700,000 distinct CDR3 sequences, around 17% of them seen once. The source material was PBMCs or a T cell subset sorted from them (not recorded which). The receptors stem from an adult woman who had mild COVID-19 (a few samples of this study predate the infection). Cell type and time point are not known.

V and J are TRBV30 and TRBJ2-7, with TRBD1 identical over 7 bases. The CDR3 covers 13 residues. Germline loops: CDR1 GTSNPN, CDR2 SVGIG (reference sequence). Trimming at V came to 2 bases and at J to 2 bases, leaving 3 bases not matched to a gene. CDR3 in amino acids: CAWSWDRAYEQYF. CDR3 nucleotide sequence: TGTGCCTGGAGTTGGGACAGAGCCTACGAGCAGTACTTC.

This clonotype was found a few times. The chain links TRBV6-6 to TRBJ1-1, with a weak D call TRBD1 (6 bases). The CDR3 has 14 residues. CDR1 and CDR2 (germline): MNHNY, SVGAGI (reference sequence). Trimming shortened V by 5 bases and J by 8 bases, and 18 bases separated the two germline ends. As DNA, the CDR3 is TGTGCCAGCAGTACCCCCGGGACACCTGAAGAAGCTTTCTTT. Translated: CASSTPGTPEEAFF.